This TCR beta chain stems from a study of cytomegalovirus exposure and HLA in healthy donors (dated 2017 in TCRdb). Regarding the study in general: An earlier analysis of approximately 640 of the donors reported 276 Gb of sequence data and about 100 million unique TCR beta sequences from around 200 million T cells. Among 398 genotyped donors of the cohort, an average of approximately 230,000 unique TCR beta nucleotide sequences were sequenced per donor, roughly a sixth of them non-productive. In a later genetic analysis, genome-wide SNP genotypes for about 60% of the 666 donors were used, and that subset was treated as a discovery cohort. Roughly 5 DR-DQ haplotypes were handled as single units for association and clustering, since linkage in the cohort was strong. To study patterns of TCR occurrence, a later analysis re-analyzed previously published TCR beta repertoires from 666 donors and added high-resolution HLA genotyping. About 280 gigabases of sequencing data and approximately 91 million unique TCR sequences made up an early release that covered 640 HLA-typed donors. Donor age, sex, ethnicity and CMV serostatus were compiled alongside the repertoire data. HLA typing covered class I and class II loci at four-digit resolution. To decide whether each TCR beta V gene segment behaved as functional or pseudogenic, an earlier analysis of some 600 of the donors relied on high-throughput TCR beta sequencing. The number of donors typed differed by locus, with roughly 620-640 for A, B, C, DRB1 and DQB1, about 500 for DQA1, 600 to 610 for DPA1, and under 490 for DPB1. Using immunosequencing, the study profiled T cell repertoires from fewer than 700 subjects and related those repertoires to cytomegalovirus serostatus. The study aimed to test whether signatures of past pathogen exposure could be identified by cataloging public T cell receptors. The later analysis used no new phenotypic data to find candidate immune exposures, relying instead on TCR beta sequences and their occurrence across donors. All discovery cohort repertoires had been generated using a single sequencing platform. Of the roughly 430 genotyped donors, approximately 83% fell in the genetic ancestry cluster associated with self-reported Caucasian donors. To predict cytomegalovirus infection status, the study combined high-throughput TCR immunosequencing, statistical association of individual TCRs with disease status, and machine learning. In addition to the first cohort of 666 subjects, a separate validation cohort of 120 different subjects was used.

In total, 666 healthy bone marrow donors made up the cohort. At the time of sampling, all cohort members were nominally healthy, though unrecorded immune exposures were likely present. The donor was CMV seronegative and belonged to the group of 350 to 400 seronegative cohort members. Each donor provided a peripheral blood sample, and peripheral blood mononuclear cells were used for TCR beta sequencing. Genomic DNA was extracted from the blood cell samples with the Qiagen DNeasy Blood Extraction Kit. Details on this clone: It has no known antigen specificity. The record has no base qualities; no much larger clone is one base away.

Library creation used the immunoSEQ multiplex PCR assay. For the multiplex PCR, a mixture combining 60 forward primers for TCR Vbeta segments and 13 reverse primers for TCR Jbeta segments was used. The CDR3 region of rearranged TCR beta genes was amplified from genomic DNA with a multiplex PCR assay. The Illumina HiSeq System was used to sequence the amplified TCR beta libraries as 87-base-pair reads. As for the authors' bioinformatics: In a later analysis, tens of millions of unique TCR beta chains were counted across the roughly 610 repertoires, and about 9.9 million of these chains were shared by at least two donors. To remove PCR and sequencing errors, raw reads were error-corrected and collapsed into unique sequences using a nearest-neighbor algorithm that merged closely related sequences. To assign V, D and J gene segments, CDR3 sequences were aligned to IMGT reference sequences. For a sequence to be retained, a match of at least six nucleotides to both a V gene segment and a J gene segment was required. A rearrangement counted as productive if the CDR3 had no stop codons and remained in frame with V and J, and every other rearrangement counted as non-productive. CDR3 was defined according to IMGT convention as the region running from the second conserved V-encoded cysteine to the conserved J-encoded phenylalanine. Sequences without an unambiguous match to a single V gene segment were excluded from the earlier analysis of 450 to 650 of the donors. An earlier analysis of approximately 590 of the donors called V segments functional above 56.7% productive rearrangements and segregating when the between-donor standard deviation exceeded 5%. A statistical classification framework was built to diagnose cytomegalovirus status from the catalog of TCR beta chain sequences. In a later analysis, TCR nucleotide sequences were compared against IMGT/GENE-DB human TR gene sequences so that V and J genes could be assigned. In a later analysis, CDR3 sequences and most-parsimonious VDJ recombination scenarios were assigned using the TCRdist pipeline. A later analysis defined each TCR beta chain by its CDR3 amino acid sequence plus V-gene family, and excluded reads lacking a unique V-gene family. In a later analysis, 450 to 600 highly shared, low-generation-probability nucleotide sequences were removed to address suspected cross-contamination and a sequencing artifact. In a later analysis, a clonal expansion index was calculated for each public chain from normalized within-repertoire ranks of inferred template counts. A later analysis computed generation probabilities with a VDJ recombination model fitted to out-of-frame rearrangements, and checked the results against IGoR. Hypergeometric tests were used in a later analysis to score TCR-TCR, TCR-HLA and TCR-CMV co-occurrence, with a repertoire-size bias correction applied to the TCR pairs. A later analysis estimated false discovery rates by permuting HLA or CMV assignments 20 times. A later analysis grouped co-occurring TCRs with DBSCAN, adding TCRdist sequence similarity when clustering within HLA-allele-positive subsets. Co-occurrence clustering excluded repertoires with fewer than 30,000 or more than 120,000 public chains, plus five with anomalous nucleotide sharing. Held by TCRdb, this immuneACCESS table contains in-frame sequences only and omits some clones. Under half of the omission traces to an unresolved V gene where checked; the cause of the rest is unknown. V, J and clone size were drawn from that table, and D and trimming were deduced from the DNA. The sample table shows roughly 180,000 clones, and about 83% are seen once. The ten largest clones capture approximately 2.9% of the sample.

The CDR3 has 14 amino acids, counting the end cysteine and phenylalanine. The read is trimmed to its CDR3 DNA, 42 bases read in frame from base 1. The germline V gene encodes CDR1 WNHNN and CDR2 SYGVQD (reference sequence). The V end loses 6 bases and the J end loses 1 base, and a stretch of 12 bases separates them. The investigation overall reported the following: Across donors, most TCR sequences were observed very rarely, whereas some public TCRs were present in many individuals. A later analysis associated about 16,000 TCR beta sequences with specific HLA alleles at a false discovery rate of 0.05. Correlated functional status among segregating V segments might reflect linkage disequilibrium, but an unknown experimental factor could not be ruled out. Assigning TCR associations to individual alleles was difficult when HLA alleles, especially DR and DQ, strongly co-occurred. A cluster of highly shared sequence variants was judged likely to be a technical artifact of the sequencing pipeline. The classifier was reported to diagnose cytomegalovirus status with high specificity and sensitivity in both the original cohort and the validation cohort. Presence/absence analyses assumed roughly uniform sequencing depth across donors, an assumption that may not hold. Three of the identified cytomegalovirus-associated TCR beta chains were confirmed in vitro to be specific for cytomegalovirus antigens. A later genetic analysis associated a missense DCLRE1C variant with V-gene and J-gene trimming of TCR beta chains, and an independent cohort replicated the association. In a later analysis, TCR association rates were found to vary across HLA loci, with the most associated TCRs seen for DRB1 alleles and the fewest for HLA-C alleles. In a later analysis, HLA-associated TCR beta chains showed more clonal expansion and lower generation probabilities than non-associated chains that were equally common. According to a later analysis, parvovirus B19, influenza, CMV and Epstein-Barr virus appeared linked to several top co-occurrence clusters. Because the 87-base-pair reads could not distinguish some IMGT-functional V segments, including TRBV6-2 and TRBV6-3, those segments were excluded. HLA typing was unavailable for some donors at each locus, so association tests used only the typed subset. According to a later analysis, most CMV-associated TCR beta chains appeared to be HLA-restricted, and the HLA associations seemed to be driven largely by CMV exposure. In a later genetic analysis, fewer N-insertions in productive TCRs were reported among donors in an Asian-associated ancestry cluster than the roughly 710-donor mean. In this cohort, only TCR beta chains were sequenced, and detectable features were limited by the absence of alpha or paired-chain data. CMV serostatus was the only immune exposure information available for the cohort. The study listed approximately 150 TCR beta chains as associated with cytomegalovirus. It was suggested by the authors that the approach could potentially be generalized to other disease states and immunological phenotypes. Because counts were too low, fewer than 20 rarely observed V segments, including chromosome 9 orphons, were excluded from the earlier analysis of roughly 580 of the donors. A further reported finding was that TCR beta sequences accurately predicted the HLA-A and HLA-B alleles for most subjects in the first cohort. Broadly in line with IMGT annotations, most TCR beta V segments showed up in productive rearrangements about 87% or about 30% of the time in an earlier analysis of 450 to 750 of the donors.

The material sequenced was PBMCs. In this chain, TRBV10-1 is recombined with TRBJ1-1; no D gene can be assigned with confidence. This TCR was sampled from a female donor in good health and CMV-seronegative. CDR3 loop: CASSAGRENTEAFF. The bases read TGCGCCAGCAGCGCTGGGAGGGAGAACACTGAAGCTTTCTTT.